What follows are 7 T cell receptor beta chains derived from one specimen sequenced in a study of T cell responses to AZD1222 COVID-19 vaccine. Assay used: immunoSEQ multiplex PCR; TCRdb lists only in-frame clones, some missing. The sample consists of around 73,000 clones, 75% to 90% of them appearing once. The sequenced sample was peripheral blood, obtained 28 days after the second AZD1222 dose. Source of these receptors: an adult who received the AZD1222 COVID-19 vaccine.

The gene calls are TRBV2 and TRBJ1-6; 7 nucleotides align to TRBD1. Per the germline V gene, CDR1 is SNHLY and CDR2 is FYNNEI. CDR3 size: 16 residues. The J segment lost 9 bases and the V segment lost 7 bases, leaving 15 bases of the junction unmatched. CDR3 sequence: CASKLTGRWTSSPLHF. The CDR3, as DNA: TGTGCCAGCAAACTGACAGGGAGGTGGACGAGTTCACCCCTCCACTTT.

This chain links TRBV7-2 with TRBJ2-7; TRBD2 agrees at 13 bases. The CDR3 runs to 15 residues. V trimming: 5 bases; J trimming: 3 bases; junction bases outside the gene matches: 4. CDR1 is SGHTA and CDR2 is FQGNSA in the germline V gene. CDR3 amino acids: CASSPRTSGGYEQYF. The CDR3 DNA sequence: TGTGCCAGCAGCCCCCGGACTAGCGGGGGCTACGAGCAGTACTTC.

This chain uses TRBV7-3 with TRBJ1-1; D uncertain. This CDR3 contains 18 residues. V lost 1 base and J lost 0, with 18 bases in between. Germline V lookup: CDR1 SGHTA, CDR2 FQGTGA. CDR3 sequence (DNA): TGTGCCAGCAGCTTAAGATCAGTGGGCGCGAACCTGAACACTGAAGCTTTCTTT. Translating gives CASSLRSVGANLNTEAFF.

V is TRBV6-1 and J is TRBJ2-4; D is possibly TRBD1 or TRBD2 (5 bases each). CDR1 is MNHNS and CDR2 is SASEGT in the germline V gene. Trimming shortened V by 2 bases and J by 0 bases, and 11 bases separated the two germline ends. The CDR3 runs 16 residues. The CDR3 loop is CASSELGVLAKNIQYF. CDR3 bases: TGTGCCAGCAGTGAATTGGGGGTTCTAGCCAAAAACATTCAGTACTTC.

The chain joins TRBV12-3 or TRBV12-4 to TRBJ2-1, with D unclear. Trimming cost V 7 bases and J 8 bases, with 15 bases left between them. CDR3 length: 13 residues. Here the CDR3 DNA reads TGTGCCAGCACCCGACCCGACCGGGATGAGCAGTTCTTC. It codes for CASTRPDRDEQFF.

This rearrangement joins TRBV28 to TRBJ2-7, with 10 positions matching TRBD2. This CDR3 is built from 15 residues. Losses at the gene ends were 5 bases for V and 3 bases for J; bases not matched to a gene: 7. In germline, CDR1 is MDHEN, CDR2 SYDVKM. The CDR3 region has the DNA TGTGCCAGCAGTCTACCGGGACTAGCGAGCTACGAGCAGTACTTC. It translates to CASSLPGLASYEQYF.

The CDR3 sequence: CASRTGMGPNSPLHF. DNA of the CDR3: TGTGCCAGCAGAACAGGGATGGGACCTAATTCACCCCTCCACTTT. The J gene is TRBJ1-6, the V gene TRBV2; D may be TRBD1 (6 bases). CDR3 length: 15 amino acids. The germline V and J ends were trimmed by 6 bases and 6 bases, with 15 bases remaining between them. The germline V gene has CDR1 SNHLY and CDR2 FYNNEI. Based on the CDR3 plus reference TRBV2 and TRBJ1-6, the full variable domain is EPEVTQTPSHQVTQMGQEVILRCVPISNHLYFYWYRQILGQKVEFLVSFYNNEISEKSEIFDDQFSVERPDGSNFTLKIRSTKLEDSAMYFCASRTGMGPNSPLHFGNGTRLTVT.